Listed below are T cell receptor beta chains from one sample, sequenced in a study of read filtering for tumor transcriptome and immune sequencing. TCRdb re-called the reads through MiXCR, storing one row per CDR3 protein. The sample shows roughly 24,000 distinct CDR3 sequences, 12% to 15% of them seen only once. Sequenced sample: a population of CD138-negative cells sorted from bone marrow. These receptors were taken from a donor at least 40 years old with multiple myeloma. Each CDR3 is given without its conserved first and last residue.

v_call	j_call	cdr3_aa
TRBV28	TRBJ2-5	ASNDFYQETQY
TRBV28	TRBJ2-1	ASTPGLGSYNEQF
TRBV6-5	TRBJ2-1	ASSYSEKEQF
TRBV20-1	TRBJ2-7	SALAGSTKISSYEQY
TRBV27	TRBJ2-7	ASTYGAGRLH
TRBV29-1	TRBJ2-1	SVWGTGSDEQF
TRBV28	TRBJ2-3	ASSLMGQGSADTQY
TRBV7-9	TRBJ2-7	ASSLVSSFSYEQY
TRBV28	TRBJ2-5	ASSPNKIAFEETQY
TRBV20-1	TRBJ2-6	SARERRAGANVLT
TRBV20-1	TRBJ1-2	SASVLENYGYT
TRBV11-2	TRBJ2-3	ASSLAGRGAGDTQY
TRBV12-3/TRBV12-4	TRBJ1-5	ASSRGQAHQPQH
TRBV29-1	TRBJ2-3	SVVAGEGPDTQY
TRBV15	TRBJ1-2	ATREESGYT
TRBV5-1	TRBJ2-3	ASSFGIVVTDTQY
TRBV5-1	TRBJ2-1	ASSLGQGARDEQF
TRBV18	TRBJ2-7	ASSSGLAGVGSSYEQY
TRBV2	TRBJ2-1	ASSGGRRAGNEQF
TRBV7-2	TRBJ2-1	ASSARGNERF
TRBV6-6	TRBJ2-7	ASSVNTYEQY
TRBV7-6	TRBJ2-1	ASSLDLGIEQF
TRBV20-1	TRBJ2-3	SARVGASTDTQY
TRBV28	TRBJ2-7	ASSFPADSHEQY
TRBV19	TRBJ2-1	ATEGGVRVNEQF
TRBV14	TRBJ2-7	ASSSTSGSSYEQY
TRBV9	TRBJ2-7	ASSPEGPSYEQY
TRBV20-1	TRBJ2-3	SAGRRDTDTQY
TRBV29-1	TRBJ2-5	SHPTGIQETQY
TRBV7-9	TRBJ2-4	ASSPRTSGDIQY
TRBV28	TRBJ2-1	ASLAGVNEQF
TRBV7-9	TRBJ2-1	ASSATGTSGTYNEQF
TRBV6-5	TRBJ2-6	ASSYLSSTGAPGANVLT
TRBV23-1	TRBJ2-7	ASSQSVEGLPYEQY
TRBV18	TRBJ2-5	ASSLPSRPETQY
TRBV10-3	TRBJ2-3	AISDPPRQGTDTQY
TRBV29-1	TRBJ2-4	SVEDVTPDIQY
TRBV29-1	TRBJ2-2	SVELAGPGELF
TRBV28	TRBJ2-3	ASSRLAEAGTDTQY
TRBV3-1	TRBJ2-3	ASSPRRTSATDTQY
TRBV10-1	TRBJ2-1	ASSEIGTDDNEQF
TRBV10-3	TRBJ2-5	AIMGSEETQY
TRBV2	TRBJ1-1	ASSELENTEAF
TRBV29-1	TRBJ2-3	GVGGQGVGAQY
TRBV20-1	TRBJ1-6	SARSAGGFNSPLH
TRBV7-2	TRBJ1-5	ASSSRVGNQPQH
TRBV28	TRBJ2-5	ASSLTLSGTDKETQY
TRBV12-5	TRBJ2-1	ASEGGYGDEQF
TRBV7-2	TRBJ2-3	ASSYQTTHTDTQY
TRBV29-1	TRBJ2-1	SVGDRGKTTYNEQF
TRBV7-2	TRBJ2-3	ASSGRQGADTQY
TRBV11-2	TRBJ2-7	ASSFLRGDYEQY
TRBV29-1	TRBJ1-3	SVEEQNSGNTIY